This TCR beta chain was sequenced during a study of cytomegalovirus exposure and HLA in healthy donors (dated by TCRdb to about 2017). Broadly, across the study: An earlier analysis of several hundred of the donors reported 276 Gb of sequence data and 117 million unique TCR beta sequences from approximately 180 million T cells. An early release covering just under 650 HLA-typed donors comprised about 310 gigabases of sequencing data and tens of millions of unique TCR sequences. Among the roughly 400 genotyped donors, more than 70% belonged to the genetic ancestry cluster associated with self-reported Caucasian donors. The aim of the study was to test whether cataloging public T cell receptors could identify signatures of past pathogen exposure. The T cell repertoires of about 700 subjects were profiled by immunosequencing and related to cytomegalovirus serostatus. A separate validation cohort of approximately 120 different subjects was used in addition to the roughly 620-subject first cohort. To predict cytomegalovirus infection status, the study combined high-throughput TCR immunosequencing, statistical association of individual TCRs with disease status, and machine learning. A later analysis re-analyzed previously published TCR beta repertoires from roughly 690 donors and added high-resolution HLA genotyping to study TCR occurrence patterns. Rather than using new phenotypic data, the later analysis identified candidate immune exposures from TCR beta sequences and from how often those sequences occurred across donors. To decide whether each TCR beta V gene segment behaved as functional or pseudogenic, an earlier analysis of fewer than 750 of the donors relied on high-throughput TCR beta sequencing. Donor age, sex, ethnicity and CMV serostatus were compiled alongside the repertoire data. A later genetic analysis took genome-wide SNP genotypes for about 55% of the 666 donors and used that subset as a discovery cohort. Every repertoire in the discovery cohort had been generated on one and the same sequencing platform. HLA typing included class I and class II loci at four-digit resolution. The number of donors typed differed by locus, with roughly 629-640 for A, B, C, DRB1 and DQB1, more than 500 for DQA1, 600 to 610 for DPA1, and approximately 470 for DPB1. About five DR-DQ haplotypes were treated as single units for association and clustering because of strong linkage in the cohort. Among some 400 genotyped donors of the cohort, an average of approximately 240,000 unique TCR beta nucleotide sequences were sequenced per donor, roughly a sixth of them non-productive. General study outcomes and caveats: Some IMGT-functional V segments, including TRBV6-2 and TRBV6-3, could not be distinguished by the 87-base-pair reads and were therefore excluded. A cluster of highly shared sequence variants was judged likely to be a technical artifact of the sequencing pipeline. A further reported finding was that TCR beta sequences accurately predicted the HLA-A and HLA-B alleles for most subjects in the first cohort. The earlier analysis of a few hundred of the donors excluded 15 to 20 rarely observed V segments, including chromosome 9 orphons, because counts were too low. Immune exposure information for the cohort was limited to CMV serostatus. In a later analysis, HLA-associated TCR beta chains were found to be more clonally expanded and to have lower generation probabilities than equally common non-associated chains. HLA typing was unavailable for some donors at each locus, so association tests used only the typed subset. An earlier analysis of 587 of the donors showed that most TCR beta V segments appeared in productive rearrangements either about 87% or about 30% of the time, which broadly matched IMGT annotations. According to a later genetic analysis, donors in an Asian-associated ancestry cluster had fewer N-insertions in productive TCRs than the approximately 650-donor mean. Most CMV-associated TCR beta chains appeared to be HLA-restricted in a later analysis, and the HLA associations seemed to be driven largely by CMV exposure. V-gene and J-gene trimming of TCR beta chains was associated with a missense DCLRE1C variant in a later genetic analysis, and the association was replicated in an independent cohort. Only TCR beta chains were sequenced in this cohort, and the absence of alpha or paired-chain data limited detectable features. When HLA alleles, especially DR and DQ, strongly co-occurred, TCR associations were difficult to assign to individual alleles. A total of roughly 160 TCR beta chains were listed by the study as associated with cytomegalovirus. A later analysis found that TCR association rates varied across HLA loci, with DRB1 alleles showing the most associated TCRs and HLA-C alleles the fewest. In a later analysis, 15,000 to 20,000 TCR beta sequences were associated with specific HLA alleles at a false discovery rate of 0.05. Several of the top co-occurrence clusters appeared to be linked to parvovirus B19, influenza, CMV and Epstein-Barr virus, according to a later analysis. In vitro tests confirmed that three of the cytomegalovirus-associated TCR beta chains recognize cytomegalovirus antigens. The classifier was reported to diagnose cytomegalovirus status with high specificity and sensitivity in both the original cohort and the validation cohort. Linkage disequilibrium might explain the correlated functional status among segregating V segments, but an unknown experimental factor could not be excluded. The authors suggested that the approach could potentially be extended to other disease states and immunological phenotypes. Roughly uniform sequencing depth across donors was assumed in presence/absence analyses, although this assumption may not hold. While some public TCRs were present in many individuals, most TCR sequences turned up only very rarely across donors.

On this clone itself: This clone's antigen is unknown. No base quality values were provided; no much bigger clone lies one nucleotide off.

Looking up the germline V gene yields CDR1 SGHDT and CDR2 YYEEEE. V and J are trimmed by 4 bases and 7 bases, and the gene matches miss 10 bases of the junction. The CDR3 goes from the cysteine to the phenylalanine over 15 residues. Here the CDR3 DNA is all that survives: 45 bases in frame from base 1. The cohort comprised under 700 healthy bone marrow donors. At the time of sampling, all cohort members were nominally healthy, though unrecorded immune exposures were likely present. The donor was CMV seropositive and was included in the group of approximately 310 seropositive cohort members. Each donor provided a peripheral blood sample, and peripheral blood mononuclear cells were used for TCR beta sequencing. The Qiagen DNeasy Blood Extraction Kit was used to extract genomic DNA from the blood cell samples. Preparation of the library involved the immunoSEQ multiplex PCR assay. For the multiplex PCR, a mixture combining 60 forward primers for TCR Vbeta segments and 13 reverse primers for TCR Jbeta segments was used. The CDR3 region of rearranged TCR beta genes was amplified from genomic DNA by a multiplex PCR assay. On the Illumina HiSeq System, the amplified TCR beta libraries were sequenced as 87-base-pair reads. Processing in the source paper ran as follows. Across the 500 to 850 repertoires, a later analysis counted around 80 million unique TCR beta chains, 8.5 million to 12 million of which were shared by at least two donors. Raw reads were error-corrected and collapsed into unique sequences by a nearest-neighbor algorithm in which closely related sequences were merged to remove PCR and sequencing errors. V, D and J gene segments were assigned by aligning CDR3 sequences to IMGT reference sequences. For a sequence to be retained, a match of at least six nucleotides to both a V gene segment and a J gene segment was required. Rearrangements were called productive when the CDR3 lacked stop codons and stayed in frame with V and J; all others were non-productive. Following IMGT convention, CDR3 was defined as the stretch from the second conserved V-encoded cysteine to the conserved J-encoded phenylalanine. Sequences without an unambiguous match to a single V gene segment were excluded from the earlier analysis of 450 to 650 of the donors. In an earlier analysis of approximately 560 of the donors, a V segment was called functional when productive rearrangements were above 56.7%, and segregating when the standard deviation between donors exceeded 5%. A statistical classification framework was developed to diagnose cytomegalovirus status using the catalog of TCR beta chain sequences. A later analysis assigned V and J genes by comparing TCR nucleotide sequences with IMGT/GENE-DB human TR gene sequences. A later analysis assigned CDR3 sequences and most-parsimonious VDJ recombination scenarios with the TCRdist pipeline. In a later analysis, each TCR beta chain was defined by its CDR3 amino acid sequence together with its V-gene family, and reads lacking a unique V-gene family were excluded. A later analysis removed 592 highly shared, low-generation-probability nucleotide sequences to deal with suspected cross-contamination and a sequencing artifact. A later analysis calculated a clonal expansion index for each public chain from normalized within-repertoire ranks of inferred template counts. In a later analysis, generation probabilities were computed using a VDJ recombination model fitted to out-of-frame rearrangements, and the results were checked against IGoR. A later analysis scored TCR-TCR, TCR-HLA and TCR-CMV co-occurrence with hypergeometric tests, applying a repertoire-size bias correction to TCR pairs. A later analysis estimated false discovery rates by permuting HLA or CMV assignments 20 times. In a later analysis, co-occurring TCRs were grouped with DBSCAN, and TCRdist sequence similarity was added when clustering was performed within HLA-allele-positive subsets. Co-occurrence clustering excluded repertoires with fewer than 30,000 or more than 120,000 public chains, plus five with anomalous nucleotide sharing. As stored in TCRdb, this immuneACCESS dataset retains in-frame rearrangements with V and J assigned. A fraction of the clones does not appear; measured against another copy, unresolved V genes explain less than half of the discrepancy, and the remainder lacks a known reason. Clone size and the V and J calls come from that table; the DNA yielded D and trimming. For this sample there are roughly 130,000 clones; around 83% appear just once. The top ten clonotypes cover around 3% of the sample.

The sample was PBMCs. Here the chain combines TRBV5-6 and TRBJ1-5, and 8 junctional nucleotides match TRBD1. The receptor was derived from a woman in her late teens or twenties in good health and CMV-seropositive. In nucleotide form, the sequence is TGTGCCAGCAGCCCCAGACAGGGGAAGGGCCAGCCCCAGCATTTT. The encoded protein is CASSPRQGKGQPQHF.